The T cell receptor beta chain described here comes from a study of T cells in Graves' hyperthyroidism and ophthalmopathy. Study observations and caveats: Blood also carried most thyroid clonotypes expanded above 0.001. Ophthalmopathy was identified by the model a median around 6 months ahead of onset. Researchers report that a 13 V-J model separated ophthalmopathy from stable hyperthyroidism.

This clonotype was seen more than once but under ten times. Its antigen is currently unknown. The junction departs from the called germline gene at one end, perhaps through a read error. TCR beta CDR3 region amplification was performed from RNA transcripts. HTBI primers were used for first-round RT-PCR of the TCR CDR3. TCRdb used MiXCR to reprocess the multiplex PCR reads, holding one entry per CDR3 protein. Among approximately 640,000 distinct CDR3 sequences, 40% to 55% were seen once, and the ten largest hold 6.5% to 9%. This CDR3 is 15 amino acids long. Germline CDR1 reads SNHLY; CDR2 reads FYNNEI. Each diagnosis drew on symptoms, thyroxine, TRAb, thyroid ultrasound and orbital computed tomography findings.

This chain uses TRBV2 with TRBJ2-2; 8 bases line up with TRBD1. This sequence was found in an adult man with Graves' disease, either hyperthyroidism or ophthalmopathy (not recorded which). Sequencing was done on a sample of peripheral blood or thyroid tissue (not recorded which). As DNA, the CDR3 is TGTGCGAGCACTCCCAGGGGGCAGAACACCGGGGAGCTGTTTTTT. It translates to CASTPRGQNTGELFF. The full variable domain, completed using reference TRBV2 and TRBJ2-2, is EPEVTQTPSHQVTQMGQEVILRCVPISNHLYFYWYRQILGQKVEFLVSFYNNEISEKSEIFDDQFSVERPDGSNFTLKIRSTKLEDSAMYFCASTPRGQNTGELFFGEGSRLTVL.